Listed below are T cell receptor beta chains from one sample, sequenced in a study of T cells in localized non-small cell lung cancer. TCRdb's table, derived via immunoSEQ multiplex PCR, lists solely in-frame clones and lacks some. The sample has over 45,000 clones, around 90% seen once. This specimen was peripheral blood, taken before any cancer treatment. The receptors shown here come from a man aged 40 to 69 with stage I squamous cell lung carcinoma. The CDR3 runs from the conserved cysteine through the conserved F or W. The order of the fields is V gene, clone size, J gene, D gene, CDR3 DNA, CDR3 protein. A D gene is named only where the DNA matches it firmly. Clone size is stated in some rows and not others, as once, few, many or a class when expanded.

TRBV7-2,NA,TRBJ2-1,NA,TGTGCCAGCAGCTTAGATAGGGAGGAGCAGTTCTTC,CASSLDREEQFF
TRBV4-2,few,TRBJ2-5,NA,TGTGCCAGCAGCCAAGGGGCGCGAGGTAAATGGGAGACCCAGTACTTC,CASSQGARGKWETQYF
TRBV7-3,NA,TRBJ2-1,TRBD2,TGTGCCAGCAGCTTACGTGTAGCGGGAGCCGATGAGCAGTTCTTC,CASSLRVAGADEQFF
TRBV5-6,few,TRBJ1-2,TRBD1,TGTGCCAGCAGCCCTCGGGGACAGGGAAACTATGGCTACACCTTC,CASSPRGQGNYGYTF
TRBV6-4,few,TRBJ1-1,NA,TGTGCCAGCAGTGACTCGAGTAGAGGCACTGAAGCTTTCTTT,CASSDSSRGTEAFF
TRBV5-6,NA,TRBJ1-6,NA,TGTGCCAGCAGCCCCCCTAATTCACCCCTCCACTTT,CASSPPNSPLHF
TRBV6-6,NA,TRBJ1-1,TRBD1,TGTGCCAGCAGACCGGACAGGGATAGGGAGACTGAAGCTTTCTTT,CASRPDRDRETEAFF
TRBV5-4,NA,TRBJ1-2,NA,TGTGCCAGCAGCTTGGGTGGTCAGGGTATGAACTATGGCTACACCTTC,CASSLGGQGMNYGYTF
TRBV18,NA,TRBJ2-7,NA,TGTGCCAGCTCACCAATAACGAGCGGACGGGGTTACTACGAGCAGTACTTC,CASSPITSGRGYYEQYF
TRBV6-6,NA,TRBJ1-2,NA,TGTGCCAGCAGTTACGAGCGGCAAACCGATGGCTACACCTTC,CASSYERQTDGYTF
TRBV2,NA,TRBJ2-1,TRBD2,TGTGCCAGCAGTTTAGCGGGGGAGCAGTTCTTC,CASSLAGEQFF
TRBV7-3,once,TRBJ2-1,TRBD2,TGTGCCAGCAGCTTAAAAGGCGGGGGGCGAGATGAGCAGTTCTTC,CASSLKGGGRDEQFF
TRBV6-7,NA,TRBJ2-5,NA,TGTGCCAGCAGTTACGCGGGGACCAAAGAGACCCAGTACTTC,CASSYAGTKETQYF
TRBV9,NA,TRBJ2-5,NA,TGTGCCAGCAGCCTTAGACGGGGAGAGACCCAGTACTTC,CASSLRRGETQYF
TRBV18,NA,TRBJ1-4,NA,TGTGCCAGCTCACCTCTTCAGGGGCGAGAAAATGAAAAACTGTTTTTT,CASSPLQGRENEKLFF
TRBV28,NA,TRBJ2-7,TRBD1,TGTGCCAGCAGTGTTACACAGGGGACCTACGAGCAGTACTTC,CASSVTQGTYEQYF
TRBV19,NA,TRBJ1-2,TRBD1,TGTGCCAGTAGTATGTCCTTGCCAGGGACAGGAGAGGGAGGCTACACCTTC,CASSMSLPGTGEGGYTF
TRBV9,NA,TRBJ2-3,NA,TGTGCCAGCAGCGAGGGTAGGGGACGGATCCTTACAGATACGCAGTATTTT,CASSEGRGRILTDTQYF
TRBV6-5,NA,TRBJ2-1,TRBD2,TGTGCCAGCAGTTCCGGGACTAGCGTCAATGAGCAGTTCTTC,CASSSGTSVNEQFF
TRBV11-2,NA,TRBJ1-1,NA,TGTGCCAGCAGCGTACCGACCTGGGACATTAATCACACTGAAGCTTTCTTT,CASSVPTWDINHTEAFF
TRBV15,NA,TRBJ1-1,NA,TGTGCCACCAGCAGAGATCTAGATTCGGCTTTCTTT,CATSRDLDSAFF
TRBV29-1,NA,TRBJ1-1,NA,TGCAGCGTTGAAAGGGGGGGTTTCACTGAAGCTTTCTTT,CSVERGGFTEAFF
TRBV30,NA,TRBJ1-1,NA,TGTGCCTGGAGACAGGATGAGCTTGAAGCTTTCTTT,CAWRQDELEAFF
TRBV19,NA,TRBJ2-1,TRBD2,TGTGCCAGTGCAGCGGGAGCCTACAATGAGCAGTTCTTC,CASAAGAYNEQFF
TRBV11-3,NA,TRBJ2-2,TRBD2,TGTGCCAGCAGCCCCGGGACTAGCGGGAGCATAAACACCGGGGAGCTGTTTTTT,CASSPGTSGSINTGELFF
TRBV28,NA,TRBJ2-2,TRBD1,TGTGCCAGCACCCCGGACAGGGTGGGCGGGGAGCTGTTTTTT,CASTPDRVGGELFF